This TCR beta chain was sequenced for a study of blood T cell repertoires in COVID-19. This CDR3 is built from 15 residues. Data came from immunoSEQ multiplex PCR; TCRdb stores just in-frame clones and leaves some out. This sample has about 83,000 clones, with over 85% found just once. This clonotype was sampled from a woman aged 80 or over with active or convalescent COVID-19. V and J are TRBV21-1 and TRBJ1-5. TRBV21-1 is classified as a pseudogene. Sequencing input: peripheral blood. The DNA of the CDR3 is TGTGCCAGCAGCAAAGGAGCGAGGCGTTGGCAGCCCCAGCATTTT. Amino acids: CASSKGARRWQPQHF.